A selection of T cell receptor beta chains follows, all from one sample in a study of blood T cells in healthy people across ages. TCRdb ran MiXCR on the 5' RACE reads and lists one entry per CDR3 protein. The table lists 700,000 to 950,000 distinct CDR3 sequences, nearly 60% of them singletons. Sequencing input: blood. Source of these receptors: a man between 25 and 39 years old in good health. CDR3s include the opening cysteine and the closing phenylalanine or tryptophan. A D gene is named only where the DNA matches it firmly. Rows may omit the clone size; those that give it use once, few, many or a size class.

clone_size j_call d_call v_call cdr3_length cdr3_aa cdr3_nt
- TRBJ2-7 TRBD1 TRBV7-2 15 CASSSWTGGDHEQYF TGTGCCAGCAGCAGCTGGACAGGGGGAGATCACGAGCAGTACTTC
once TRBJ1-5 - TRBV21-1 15 CASSSAGSGNQPQHF TGTGCCAGCAGCAGCGCAGGGTCTGGCAATCAGCCCCAGCATTTT
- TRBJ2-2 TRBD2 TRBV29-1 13 CSVGLADTGELFF TGCAGCGTTGGGCTAGCGGACACCGGGGAGCTGTTTTTT
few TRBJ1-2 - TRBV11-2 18 CASSLWVRRDRGDYGYTF TGTGCCAGCAGCTTGTGGGTTCGTCGGGACCGAGGCGACTATGGCTACACCTTC
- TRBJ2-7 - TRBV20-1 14 CSARMRQAINEQYF TGCAGTGCTAGAATGCGACAGGCTATCAATGAGCAGTACTTC
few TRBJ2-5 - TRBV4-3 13 CASSQDTRETQYF TGCGCCAGCAGCCAAGATACTAGGGAGACCCAGTACTTC
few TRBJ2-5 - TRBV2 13 CASSGDGQETQYF TGTGCCAGCAGTGGGGACGGACAAGAGACCCAGTACTTC
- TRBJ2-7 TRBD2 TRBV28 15 CASSLWMLAGYEQYF TGTGCCAGCAGTTTATGGATGCTAGCGGGATACGAGCAGTACTTC
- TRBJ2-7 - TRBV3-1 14 CASSQAASNYEQYF TGTGCCAGCAGCCAAGCCGCGAGTAACTACGAGCAGTACTTC
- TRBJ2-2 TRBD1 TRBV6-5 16 CASSFQGAVLTGELFF TGTGCCAGCAGTTTCCAGGGGGCCGTTTTGACCGGGGAGCTGTTTTTT
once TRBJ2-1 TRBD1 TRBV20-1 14 CSARDTAQGAWQFF TGCAGTGCTAGAGATACGGCGCAGGGGGCTTGGCAGTTCTTC
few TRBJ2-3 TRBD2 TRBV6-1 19 CASSVPLAGEGDLPDTQYF TGTGCCAGCAGTGTGCCCCTAGCGGGAGAGGGGGATTTGCCAGATACGCAGTATTTT
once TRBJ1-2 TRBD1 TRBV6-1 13 CASRDRVLWGYTF TGTGCCAGCAGGGACAGGGTTCTTTGGGGCTACACCTTC
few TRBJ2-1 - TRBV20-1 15 CSAIPGTSSYNEQFF TGCAGTGCTATCCCCGGGACGAGCTCCTACAATGAGCAGTTCTTC
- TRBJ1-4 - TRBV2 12 CASRLGAEKLFF TGTGCCAGCAGGCTAGGGGCGGAAAAACTGTTTTTT
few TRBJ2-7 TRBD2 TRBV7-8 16 CASSLGLAGAAYEQYF TGTGCCAGCAGCTTAGGGCTAGCGGGAGCAGCCTACGAGCAGTACTTC
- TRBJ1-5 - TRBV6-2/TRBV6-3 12 CASSLGRGPQHF TGTGCCAGCAGCTTAGGCAGGGGGCCCCAGCATTTT
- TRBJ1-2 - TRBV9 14 CAGWDKGENYGYTF TGTGCCGGTTGGGACAAGGGGGAAAACTATGGCTACACCTTC
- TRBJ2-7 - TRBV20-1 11 CSASLVHEQYF TGCAGTGCTAGTTTGGTCCACGAGCAGTACTTC
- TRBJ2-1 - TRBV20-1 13 CSARGRGDNEQFF TGCAGTGCTAGGGGGCGTGGGGACAATGAGCAGTTCTTC
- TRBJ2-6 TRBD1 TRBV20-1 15 CSAWDRGLGANVLTF TGCAGTGCTTGGGACAGGGGGCTTGGGGCCAACGTCCTGACTTTC
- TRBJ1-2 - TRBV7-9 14 CASSLALERGGYTF TGTGCCAGCAGCTTAGCGCTAGAGCGAGGTGGCTACACCTTC
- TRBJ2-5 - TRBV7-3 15 CASSSAAGYQETQYF TGTGCCAGCAGCTCAGCAGCGGGCTACCAAGAGACCCAGTACTTC
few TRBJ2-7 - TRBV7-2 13 CASSLEEGYEQYF TGTGCCAGCAGCTTGGAGGAAGGGTACGAGCAGTACTTC
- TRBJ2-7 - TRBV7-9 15 CASSPIPGKTYEQYF TGTGCCAGCAGCCCTATCCCGGGAAAAACCTACGAGCAGTACTTC
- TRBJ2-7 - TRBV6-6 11 CASSSGNEQYF TGTGCCAGCAGTTCAGGGAACGAGCAGTACTTC